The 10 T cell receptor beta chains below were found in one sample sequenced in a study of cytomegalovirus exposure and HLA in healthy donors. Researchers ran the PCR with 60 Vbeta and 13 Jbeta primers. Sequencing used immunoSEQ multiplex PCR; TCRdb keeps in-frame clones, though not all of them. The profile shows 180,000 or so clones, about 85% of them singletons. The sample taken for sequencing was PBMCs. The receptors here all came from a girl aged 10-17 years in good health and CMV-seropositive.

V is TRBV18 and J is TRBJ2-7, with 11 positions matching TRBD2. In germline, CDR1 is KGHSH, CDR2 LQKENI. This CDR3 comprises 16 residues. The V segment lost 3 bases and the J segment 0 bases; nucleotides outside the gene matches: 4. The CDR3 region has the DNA TGTGCCAGCTCACCTATAGCGGGAGGGCCCTCCTACGAGCAGTACTTC. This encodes CASSPIAGGPSYEQYF.

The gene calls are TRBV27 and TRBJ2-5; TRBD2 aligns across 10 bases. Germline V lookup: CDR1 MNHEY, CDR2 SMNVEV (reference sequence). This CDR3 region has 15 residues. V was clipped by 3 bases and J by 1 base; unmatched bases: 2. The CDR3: CASSFRTSGQETQYF. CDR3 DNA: TGTGCCAGCAGTTTCCGGACTAGCGGCCAAGAGACCCAGTACTTC.

In DNA form, the CDR3 reads TGTGCCAGCAGTGAAATTGAGGAGGAGACCCAGTACTTC. It is translated as CASSEIEEETQYF. V and J are TRBV6-1 and TRBJ2-5, with D hard to call. Germline CDR1 is MNHNS and CDR2 is SASEGT. Trimming removed 2 bases from V and 5 bases from J, with 9 bases in between. The CDR3 totals 13 residues.

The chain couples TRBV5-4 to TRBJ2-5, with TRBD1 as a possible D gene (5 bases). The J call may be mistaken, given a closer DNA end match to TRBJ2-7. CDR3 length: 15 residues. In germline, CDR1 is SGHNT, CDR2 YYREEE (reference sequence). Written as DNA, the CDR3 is TGTGCCAGCAGCGATTCTAGGCAGGGCTCCTACGAGCAGTACTTC. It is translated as CASSDSRQGSYEQYF.

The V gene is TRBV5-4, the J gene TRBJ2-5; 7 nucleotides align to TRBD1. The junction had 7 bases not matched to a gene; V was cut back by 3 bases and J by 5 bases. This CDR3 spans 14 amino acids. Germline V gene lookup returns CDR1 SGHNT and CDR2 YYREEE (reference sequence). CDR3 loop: CASSSGTVSETQYF. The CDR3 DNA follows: TGTGCCAGCAGCTCGGGGACAGTGTCGGAGACCCAGTACTTC. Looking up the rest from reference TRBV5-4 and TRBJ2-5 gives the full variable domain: ETGVTQSPTHLIKTRGQQVTLRCSSQSGHNTVSWYQQALGQGPQFIFQYYREEENGRGNFPPRFSGLQFPNYSSELNVNALELDDSALYLCASSSGTVSETQYFGPGTRLLVL.

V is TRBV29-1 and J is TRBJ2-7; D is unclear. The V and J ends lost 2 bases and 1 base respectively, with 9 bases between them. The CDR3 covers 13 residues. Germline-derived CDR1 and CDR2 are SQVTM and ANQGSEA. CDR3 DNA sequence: TGCAGCGTTGAAATTCTCAGTTCCTACGAGCAGTACTTC. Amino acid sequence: CSVEILSSYEQYF.

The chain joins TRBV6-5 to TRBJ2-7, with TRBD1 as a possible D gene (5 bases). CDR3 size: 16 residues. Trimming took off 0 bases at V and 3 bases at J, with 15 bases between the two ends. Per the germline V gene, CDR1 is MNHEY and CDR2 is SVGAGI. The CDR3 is CASSYSGRALIYEQYF. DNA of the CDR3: TGTGCCAGCAGTTACTCTGGCAGGGCCCTTATCTACGAGCAGTACTTC.

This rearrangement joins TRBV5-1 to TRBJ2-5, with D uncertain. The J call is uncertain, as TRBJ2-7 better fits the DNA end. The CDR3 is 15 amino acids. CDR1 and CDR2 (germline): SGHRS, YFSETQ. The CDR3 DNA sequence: TGCGCCAGCAGCAACCCCGGGCTAGGTGACTACGAGCAGTACTTC. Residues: CASSNPGLGDYEQYF.

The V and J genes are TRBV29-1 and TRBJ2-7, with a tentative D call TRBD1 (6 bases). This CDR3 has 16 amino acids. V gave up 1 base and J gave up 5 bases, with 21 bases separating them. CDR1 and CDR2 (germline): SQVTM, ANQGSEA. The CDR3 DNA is TGCAGCGTTGAAGGACGGTCCGGGCAGGGGTTCCACGAGCAGTACTTC. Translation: CSVEGRSGQGFHEQYF.

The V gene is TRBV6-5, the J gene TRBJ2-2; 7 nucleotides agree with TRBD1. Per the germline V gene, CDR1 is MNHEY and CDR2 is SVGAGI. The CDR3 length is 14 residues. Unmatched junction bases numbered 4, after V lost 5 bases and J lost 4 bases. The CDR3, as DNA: TGTGCCAGCAGTGCGACAGGGCCCACCGGGGAGCTGTTTTTT. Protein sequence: CASSATGPTGELFF.